The rows below give T cell receptor beta chains drawn from one sample of a study of CD8 T cells in Susac syndrome. TCRdb redid the calling of the immunoSEQ multiplex PCR reads with MiXCR, one entry per CDR3 protein. The sample shows around 130,000 distinct CDR3 sequences, about 93% of them seen only once. The specimen was CD8+ T cells from PBMCs. These receptors were obtained from a human donor with multiple sclerosis. CDR3s include the opening cysteine and the closing phenylalanine or tryptophan. D genes are given only for firm matches. Size values are once, few and many counts, or a class for expanded clones, and some rows have none.

TRBV2	NA	TRBJ2-7	NA	TGTGCCAGCACCTCCTGGGTGGGAGGTTTGTCCTACGAGCAGTACTTC	CASTSWVGGLSYEQYF
TRBV11-2	TRBD1	TRBJ2-3	NA	TGTGCCAGCATTCCGGGACAGGGCACAGATACGCAGTATTTT	CASIPGQGTDTQYF
TRBV20-1	NA	TRBJ1-3	NA	TGCAGTGCTCTTGACGACAGGTCCTCTGGAAACACCATATATTTT	CSALDDRSSGNTIYF
TRBV7-2	NA	TRBJ2-5	NA	TGTGCCAGCAGCTCGGGCCCTCCGGAGACCCAGTACTTC	CASSSGPPETQYF
TRBV27	NA	TRBJ2-3	once	TGTGCCAGCAGTTTATTGAACTTGGATACGCAGTATTTT	CASSLLNLDTQYF
TRBV27	NA	TRBJ1-2	NA	TGTGCCAGCAGCGGGGATGAGGTCGGTGGCTACACCTTC	CASSGDEVGGYTF
TRBV27	TRBD2	TRBJ2-1	NA	TGTGCCAGCAGCTCGGGACTAGCGGCCTTATATGAGCAGTTCTTC	CASSSGLAALYEQFF
TRBV19	TRBD1	TRBJ2-6	NA	TGTGCCAGTAGGGAGACAGGGGTCGGGGCCAACGTCCTGACTTTC	CASRETGVGANVLTF
TRBV10-3	NA	TRBJ1-1	NA	TGTGCCATCAGTGAGGACAGGGAAGCTTTCTTT	CAISEDREAFF
TRBV4-3	NA	TRBJ1-2	NA	TGCGCCAGCAGCCGACACTCGGGGGGCCCCTATGGCTACACCTTC	CASSRHSGGPYGYTF
TRBV3-1	TRBD1	TRBJ2-1	NA	TGTGCCAGCAGCCCCCGGGACAGGGAATACAATGAGCAGTTCTTC	CASSPRDREYNEQFF